The next 9 T cell receptor beta chains were all read from a single sample in a study of blood T cell repertoires in COVID-19 (TCRdb year 2020). Receptors were amplified or captured by the immunoSEQ multiplex PCR assay. Held by TCRdb, this immuneACCESS table contains in-frame sequences only and omits some clones. Under half of the omission traces to an unresolved V gene where checked; the cause of the rest is unknown. Counted in this sample were approximately 110,000 clones; 70% to 90% of them appeared once. The ten largest clones capture approximately 1.3% of the sample. The sample taken for sequencing was peripheral blood. These receptors all come from a man in his forties or fifties with acute or convalescent COVID-19.

The chain recombines TRBV7-3 with TRBJ2-3, with D perhaps matching TRBD2 (5 bases). There are 16 residues in the CDR3. V was shortened by 1 base and J by 2 bases, with 13 bases between the two germline ends. Germline V CDR1 and CDR2: SGHTA, FQGTGA. For the CDR3, the DNA is TGTGCCAGCAGCTTAAACCCGGGGTCGTTCACAGATACGCAGTATTTT. It yields the protein CASSLNPGSFTDTQYF.

The chain's CDR3 is CASSLGTAGELFF. The CDR3 bases are TGCGCCAGCAGCTTGGGTACGGCCGGGGAGCTGTTTTTT. This rearrangement joins TRBV5-1 to TRBJ2-2; D not resolved. This CDR3 comprises 13 residues. The germline gives CDR1 SGHRS, CDR2 YFSETQ. V lost 0 bases, J lost 6 bases, and 6 bases lay in between.

This clone has more than one count but fewer than ten. The chain has TRBV28 and TRBJ1-6, with 8 bases fitting TRBD1. Germline values: CDR1 MDHEN, CDR2 SYDVKM. V was clipped by 6 bases and J by 16 bases; unmatched bases: 8. The CDR3 length is 12 residues. The CDR3 loop reads CASRWTGSFLHF. For the CDR3, the DNA is TGTGCCAGCAGATGGACAGGGTCATTTCTCCACTTT.

The V call is TRBV18, the J call TRBJ2-3; 10 bases match TRBD2. The CDR3 has 17 amino acids. Looked up from germline, CDR1 is KGHSH and CDR2 is LQKENI. V was clipped by 0 bases and J by 4 bases; unmatched bases: 7. The CDR3 DNA reads TGTGCCAGCTCACCACCCGGTCTAGCGGGGGCCCCAGATACGCAGTATTTT. Translation: CASSPPGLAGAPDTQYF.

This chain uses TRBV10-3 with TRBJ2-1, with TRBD1 as a possible D gene (5 bases). The CDR3 spans 13 residues. Germline CDR1 ENHRY, CDR2 SYGVKD. Trimming removed 0 bases at V and 7 bases at J, with 7 bases between. DNA for the CDR3: TGTGCCATCAGTGAGTCCCAGGGAAATGAGCAGTTCTTC. It encodes CAISESQGNEQFF.

V and J are TRBV28 and TRBJ1-1; TRBD1 matches at 8 bases. Trimming at V came to 6 bases and at J to 4 bases, leaving 4 bases not matched to a gene. CDR1 MDHEN and CDR2 SYDVKM come from the germline V gene. This CDR3 comprises 13 residues. The CDR3 protein is CASRSGGGTEAFF. In DNA, the CDR3 is TGTGCCAGCAGATCAGGGGGCGGCACTGAAGCTTTCTTT. The full variable domain, completed using reference TRBV28 and TRBJ1-1, is DVKVTQSSRYLVKRTGEKVFLECVQDMDHENMFWYRQDPGLGLRLIYFSYDVKMKEKGDIPEGYSVSREKKERFSLILESASTNQTSMYLCASRSGGGTEAFFGQGTRLTVV.

This chain uses TRBV21-1 with TRBJ1-2. TRBV21-1 is annotated as a pseudogene. The CDR3 has 16 amino acids. CDR3 in DNA: TGTGCCAGCAGCAAAGAAGTGGCGGATGCTAACTATGGCTACACCTTC. It specifies CASSKEVADANYGYTF.

The DNA for the CDR3 is TGTGCCAGCAGACCACAGGGTTTCCGTGGCTACACCTTC. Protein sequence: CASRPQGFRGYTF. The J gene is TRBJ1-2, the V gene TRBV12-3 or TRBV12-4; D might be TRBD1 (6 bases). V was pared by 6 bases and J by 7 bases, with 15 bases between. This CDR3 contains 13 residues.

The chain is built from TRBV2 and TRBJ2-7; no clear D gene. Trimming left V 4 bases short and J 4 bases short, with 17 bases between. Germline CDR1 and CDR2: SNHLY and FYNNEI. This CDR3 has 15 residues. Written as DNA, the CDR3 is TGTGCCAGCAGTGGAGATATAACCCGTGCTTACGAGCAGTACTTC. This translates into CASSGDITRAYEQYF.